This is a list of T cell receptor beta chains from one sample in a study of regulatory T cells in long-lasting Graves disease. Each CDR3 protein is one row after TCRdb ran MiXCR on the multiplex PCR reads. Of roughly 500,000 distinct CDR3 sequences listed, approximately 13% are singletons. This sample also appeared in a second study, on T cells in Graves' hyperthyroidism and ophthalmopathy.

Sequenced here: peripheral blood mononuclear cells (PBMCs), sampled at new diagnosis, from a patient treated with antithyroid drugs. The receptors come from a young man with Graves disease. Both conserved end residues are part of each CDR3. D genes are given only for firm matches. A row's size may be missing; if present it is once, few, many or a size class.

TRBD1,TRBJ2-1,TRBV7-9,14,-,TGTGCCAGCAGCTCCGCACAGGGGCAGAATGAGCAGTTCTTC,CASSSAQGQNEQFF
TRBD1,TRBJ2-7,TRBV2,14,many,TGTGCCAGCAGCCGACAGGGAGCCCTCGGCGAGCAGTACTTC,CASSRQGALGEQYF
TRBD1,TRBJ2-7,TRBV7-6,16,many,TGTGCCAGCAGCTTAGCGGTTGGGACAGGAGCCTACGAGCAGTACTTC,CASSLAVGTGAYEQYF
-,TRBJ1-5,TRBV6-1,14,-,TGTGCCAGCGGCTTGTGGCCCAAAGTCGAGCCCCAGCATTTT,CASGLWPKVEPQHF
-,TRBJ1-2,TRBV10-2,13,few,TGCGCCAGCAGCACCGGACACTTCTATGGCTACACCTTC,CASSTGHFYGYTF
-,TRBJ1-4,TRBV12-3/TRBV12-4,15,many,TGTGCCAGCAGTTTAGCTGAGAACCTTAATGAAAAACTGTTTTTT,CASSLAENLNEKLFF
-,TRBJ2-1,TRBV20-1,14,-,TGCAGTGCTAGTCACCCGGGAAAGGGGCATGAGCAGTTCTTC,CSASHPGKGHEQFF
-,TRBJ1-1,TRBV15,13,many,TGTGCCACCAGCAGTGCAGTGAACACTGAAGCTTTCTTT,CATSSAVNTEAFF
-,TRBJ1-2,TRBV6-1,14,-,TGTGCCAGCAGTGAAGAGGCAAGAAACTATGGCTACACCTTC,CASSEEARNYGYTF
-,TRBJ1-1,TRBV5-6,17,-,TGTGCCAGCAGCTTGGAGGGACCCTCCACCTGGGACACTGAAGCTTTCTTT,CASSLEGPSTWDTEAFF
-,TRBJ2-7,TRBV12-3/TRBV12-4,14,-,TGTGCCAGCAGCCCCACTGGACGGGAAAACGAGCAGTACTTC,CASSPTGRENEQYF
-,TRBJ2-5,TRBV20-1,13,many,TGCAGTGCTAGAACCTCTTTGGGGGAGACCCAGTACTTC,CSARTSLGETQYF
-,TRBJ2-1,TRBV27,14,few,TGTGCCAGCAGAGAGGCCGGGCCCTACAATGAGCAGTTCTTC,CASREAGPYNEQFF
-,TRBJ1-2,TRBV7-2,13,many,TGTGCCAGCAGCTTAGAGGCAAACTATGGCTACACCTTC,CASSLEANYGYTF
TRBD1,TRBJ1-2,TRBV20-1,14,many,TGCAGTGCTAGAGATACAGGACAGGGGAAGGGCTACACCTTC,CSARDTGQGKGYTF